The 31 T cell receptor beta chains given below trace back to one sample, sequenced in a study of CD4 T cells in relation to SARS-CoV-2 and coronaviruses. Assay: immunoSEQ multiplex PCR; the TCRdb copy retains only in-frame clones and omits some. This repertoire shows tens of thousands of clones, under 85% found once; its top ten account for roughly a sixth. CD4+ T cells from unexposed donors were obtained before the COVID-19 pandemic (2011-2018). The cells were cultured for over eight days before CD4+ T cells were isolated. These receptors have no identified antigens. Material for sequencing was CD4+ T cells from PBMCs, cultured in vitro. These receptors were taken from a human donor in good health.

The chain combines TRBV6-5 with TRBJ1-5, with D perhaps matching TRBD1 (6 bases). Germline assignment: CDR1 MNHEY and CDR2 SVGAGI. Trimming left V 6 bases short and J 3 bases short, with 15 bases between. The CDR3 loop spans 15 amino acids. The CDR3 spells CASRAYRDINQPQHF. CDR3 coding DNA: TGTGCCAGCAGAGCCTACCGGGACATCAATCAGCCCCAGCATTTT.

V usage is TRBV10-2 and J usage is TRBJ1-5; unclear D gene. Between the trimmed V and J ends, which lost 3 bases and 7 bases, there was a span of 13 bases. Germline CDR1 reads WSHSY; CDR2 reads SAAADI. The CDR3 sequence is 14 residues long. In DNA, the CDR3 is TGCGCCAGCAGTGATGTAACGCCCCAACAGCCCCAGCATTTT. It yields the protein CASSDVTPQQPQHF.

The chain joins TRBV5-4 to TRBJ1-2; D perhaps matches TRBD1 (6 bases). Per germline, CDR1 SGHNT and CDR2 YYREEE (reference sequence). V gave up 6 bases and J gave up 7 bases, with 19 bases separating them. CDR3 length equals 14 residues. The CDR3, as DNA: TGTGCCAGCACCACAGGGAGGGGATTGAGTGGCTACACCTTC. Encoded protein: CASTTGRGLSGYTF.

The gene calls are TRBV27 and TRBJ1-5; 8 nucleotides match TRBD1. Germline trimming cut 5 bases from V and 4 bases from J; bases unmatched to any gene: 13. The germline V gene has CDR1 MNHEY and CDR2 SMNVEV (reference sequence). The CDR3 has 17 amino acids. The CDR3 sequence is CASSPYVTGGENQPQHF. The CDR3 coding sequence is TGTGCCAGCAGTCCGTACGTCACAGGGGGAGAAAATCAGCCCCAGCATTTT.

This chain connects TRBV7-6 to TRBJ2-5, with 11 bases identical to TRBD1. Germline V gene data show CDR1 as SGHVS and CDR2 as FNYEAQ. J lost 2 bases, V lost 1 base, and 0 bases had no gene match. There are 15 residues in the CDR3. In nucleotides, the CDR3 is TGTGCCAGCAGCTTAGGGGACAGGGGGCAAGAGACCCAGTACTTC. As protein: CASSLGDRGQETQYF.

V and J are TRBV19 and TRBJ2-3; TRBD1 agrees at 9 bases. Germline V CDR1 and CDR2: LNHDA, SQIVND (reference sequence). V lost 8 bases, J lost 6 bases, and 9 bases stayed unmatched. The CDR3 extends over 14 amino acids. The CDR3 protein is CASRQGGWSDTQYF. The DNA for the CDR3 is TGTGCCAGTCGACAGGGGGGATGGTCGGATACGCAGTATTTT.

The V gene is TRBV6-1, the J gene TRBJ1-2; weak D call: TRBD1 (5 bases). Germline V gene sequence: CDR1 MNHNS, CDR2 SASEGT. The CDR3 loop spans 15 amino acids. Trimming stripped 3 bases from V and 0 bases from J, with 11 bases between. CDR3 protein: CASSEGEVANYGYTF. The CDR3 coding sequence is TGTGCCAGCAGTGAGGGGGAGGTAGCTAACTATGGCTACACCTTC.

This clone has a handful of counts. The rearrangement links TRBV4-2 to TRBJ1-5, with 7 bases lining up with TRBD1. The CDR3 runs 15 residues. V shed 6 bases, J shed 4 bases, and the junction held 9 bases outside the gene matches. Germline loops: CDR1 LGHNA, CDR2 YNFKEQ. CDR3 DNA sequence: TGTGCCAGCAGTCCAGAGACAGGGACGAATCAGCCCCAGCATTTT. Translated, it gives CASSPETGTNQPQHF.

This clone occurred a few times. The DNA for the CDR3 is TGTGCCAGCTCACCAGGACCCAGGTTTGACTATGGCTACACCTTC. Translation: CASSPGPRFDYGYTF. The chain has TRBV18 and TRBJ1-2; D ambiguous. Trimming left V 2 bases short and J 3 bases short, with 13 bases between. The CDR3 consists of 15 residues. Germline CDR1 is KGHSH and CDR2 is LQKENI.

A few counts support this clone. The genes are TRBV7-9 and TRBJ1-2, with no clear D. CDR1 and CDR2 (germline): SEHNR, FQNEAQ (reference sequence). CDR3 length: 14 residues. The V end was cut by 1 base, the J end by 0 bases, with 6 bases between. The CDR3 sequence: CASSLVPANYGYTF. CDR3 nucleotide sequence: TGTGCCAGCAGCTTAGTACCCGCTAACTATGGCTACACCTTC.

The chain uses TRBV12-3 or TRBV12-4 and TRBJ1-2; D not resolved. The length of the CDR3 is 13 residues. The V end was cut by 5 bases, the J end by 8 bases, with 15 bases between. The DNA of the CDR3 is TGTGCCAGCAGTGTTCAACGGGTTTGGGGCTACACCTTC. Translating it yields CASSVQRVWGYTF.

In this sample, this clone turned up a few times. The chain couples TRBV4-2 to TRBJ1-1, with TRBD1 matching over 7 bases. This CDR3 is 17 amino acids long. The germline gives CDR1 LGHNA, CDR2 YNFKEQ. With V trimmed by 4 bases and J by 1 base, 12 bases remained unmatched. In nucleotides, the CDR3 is TGTGCCAGCAGCCTGACTACCTCCGGGACAGCGAACACTGAAGCTTTCTTT. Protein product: CASSLTTSGTANTEAFF.

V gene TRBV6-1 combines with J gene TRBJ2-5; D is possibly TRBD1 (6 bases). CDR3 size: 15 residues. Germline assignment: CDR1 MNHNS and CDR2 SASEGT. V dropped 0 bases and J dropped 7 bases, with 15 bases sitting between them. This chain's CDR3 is CASSEAGQPRGTQYF. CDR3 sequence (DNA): TGTGCCAGCAGTGAAGCGGGACAACCTCGGGGGACCCAGTACTTC.

This CDR3 is CASSFIAGTSGGGHEQFF. Written as DNA, the CDR3 is TGTGCCAGCAGTTTTATTGCCGGGACTAGCGGGGGGGGGCATGAGCAGTTCTTC. The chain joins TRBV28 to TRBJ2-1, with 16 positions matching TRBD2. This CDR3 contains 18 residues. V shed 3 bases and J 8 bases; nucleotides not matched to a gene: 10. Germline V gene data show CDR1 as MDHEN and CDR2 as SYDVKM.

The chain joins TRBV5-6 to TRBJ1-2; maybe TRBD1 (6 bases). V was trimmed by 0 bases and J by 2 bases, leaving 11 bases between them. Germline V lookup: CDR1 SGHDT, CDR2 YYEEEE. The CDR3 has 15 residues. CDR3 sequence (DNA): TGTGCCAGCAGCTTGGCACAGGGATCCAACTATGGCTACACCTTC. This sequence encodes CASSLAQGSNYGYTF. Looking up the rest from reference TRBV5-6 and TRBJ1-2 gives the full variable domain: DAGVTQSPTHLIKTRGQQVTLRCSPKSGHDTVSWYQQALGQGPQFIFQYYEEEERQRGNFPDRFSGHQFPNYSSELNVNALLLGDSALYLCASSLAQGSNYGYTFGSGTRLTVV.

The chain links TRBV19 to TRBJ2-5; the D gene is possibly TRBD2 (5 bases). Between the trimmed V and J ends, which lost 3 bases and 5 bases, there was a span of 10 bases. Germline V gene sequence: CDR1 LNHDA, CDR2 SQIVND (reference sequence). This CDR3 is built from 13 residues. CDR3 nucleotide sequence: TGTGCCAGTAGTATTGGGAGCGGCGAGACCCAGTACTTC. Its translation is CASSIGSGETQYF.

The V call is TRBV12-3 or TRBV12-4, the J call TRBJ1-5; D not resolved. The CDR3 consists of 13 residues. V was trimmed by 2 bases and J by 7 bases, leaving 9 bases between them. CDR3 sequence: CASSLNEGQPQHF. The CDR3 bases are TGTGCCAGCAGTTTAAACGAAGGGCAGCCCCAGCATTTT.

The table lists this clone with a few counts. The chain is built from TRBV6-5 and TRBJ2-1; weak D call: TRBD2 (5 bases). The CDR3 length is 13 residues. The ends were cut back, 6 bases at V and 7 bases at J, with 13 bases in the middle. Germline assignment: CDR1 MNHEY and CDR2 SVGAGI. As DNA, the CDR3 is TGTGCCAGCAGACAAAGCGGACCAAATGAGCAGTTCTTC. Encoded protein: CASRQSGPNEQFF.

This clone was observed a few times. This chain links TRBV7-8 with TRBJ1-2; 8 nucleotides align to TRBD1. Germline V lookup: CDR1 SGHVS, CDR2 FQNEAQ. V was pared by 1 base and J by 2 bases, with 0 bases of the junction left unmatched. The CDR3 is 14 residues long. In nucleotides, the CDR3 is TGTGCCAGCAGCTTAGGGACAGGGAACTATGGCTACACCTTC. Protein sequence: CASSLGTGNYGYTF.

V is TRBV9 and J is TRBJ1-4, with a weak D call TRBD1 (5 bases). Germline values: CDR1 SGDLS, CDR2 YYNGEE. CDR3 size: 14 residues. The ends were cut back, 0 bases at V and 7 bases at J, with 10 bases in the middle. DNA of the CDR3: TGTGCCAGCAGCGTAGCAGGGTCGGGTGAAAAACTGTTTTTT. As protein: CASSVAGSGEKLFF.

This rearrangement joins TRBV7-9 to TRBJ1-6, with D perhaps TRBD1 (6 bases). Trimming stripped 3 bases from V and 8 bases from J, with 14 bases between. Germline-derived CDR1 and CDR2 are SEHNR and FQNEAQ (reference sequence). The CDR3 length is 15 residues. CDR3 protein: CASSFGGHGDSPLHF. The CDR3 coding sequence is TGTGCCAGCAGCTTCGGGGGGCATGGGGATTCACCCCTCCACTTT.

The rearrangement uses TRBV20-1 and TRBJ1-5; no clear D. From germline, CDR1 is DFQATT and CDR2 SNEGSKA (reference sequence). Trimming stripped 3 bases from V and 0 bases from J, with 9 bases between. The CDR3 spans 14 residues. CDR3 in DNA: TGCAGTGCTAGTAGGCAAGGTAGCAATCAGCCCCAGCATTTT. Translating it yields CSASRQGSNQPQHF.

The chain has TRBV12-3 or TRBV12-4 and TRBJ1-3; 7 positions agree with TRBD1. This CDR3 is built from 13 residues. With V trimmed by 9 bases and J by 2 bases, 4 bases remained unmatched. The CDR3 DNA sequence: TGTGCCAGACTAGACAGGGCTGGAAACACCATATATTTT. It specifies CARLDRAGNTIYF.

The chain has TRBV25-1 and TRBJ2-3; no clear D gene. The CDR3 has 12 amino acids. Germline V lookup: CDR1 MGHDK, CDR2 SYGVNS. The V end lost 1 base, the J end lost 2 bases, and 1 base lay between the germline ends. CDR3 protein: CASSESTDTQYF. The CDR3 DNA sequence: TGTGCCAGCAGTGAATCCACAGATACGCAGTATTTT.

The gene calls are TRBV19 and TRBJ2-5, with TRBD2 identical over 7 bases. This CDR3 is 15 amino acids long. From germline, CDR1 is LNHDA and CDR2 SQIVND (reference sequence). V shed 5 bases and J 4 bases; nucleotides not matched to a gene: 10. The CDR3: CASSPYVGEGETQYF. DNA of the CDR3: TGTGCCAGTAGTCCCTATGTCGGGGAGGGAGAGACCCAGTACTTC. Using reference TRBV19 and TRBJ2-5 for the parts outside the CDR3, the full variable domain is DGGITQSPKYLFRKEGQNVTLSCEQNLNHDAMYWYRQDPGQGLRLIYYSQIVNDFQKGDIAEGYSVSREKKESFPLTVTSAQKNPTAFYLCASSPYVGEGETQYFGPGTRLLVL.

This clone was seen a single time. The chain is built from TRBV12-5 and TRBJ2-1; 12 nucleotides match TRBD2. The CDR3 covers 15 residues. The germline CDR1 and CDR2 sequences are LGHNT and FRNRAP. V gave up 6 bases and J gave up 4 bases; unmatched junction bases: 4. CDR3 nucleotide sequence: TGTGCTAGTGGGAAGGGACTAGCGGGTTACAATGAGCAGTTCTTC. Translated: CASGKGLAGYNEQFF. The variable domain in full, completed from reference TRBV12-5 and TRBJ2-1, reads DARVTQTPRHKVTEMGQEVTMRCQPILGHNTVFWYRQTMMQGLELLAYFRNRAPLDDSGMPKDRFSAEMPDATLATLKIQPSEPRDSAVYFCASGKGLAGYNEQFFGPGTRLTVL.

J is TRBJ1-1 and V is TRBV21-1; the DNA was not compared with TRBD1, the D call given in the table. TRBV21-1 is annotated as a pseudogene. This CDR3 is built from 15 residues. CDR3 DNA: TGTGCCAGCAGCAAAAACCTGACAGGGATGGCTGAAGCTTTCTTT. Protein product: CASSKNLTGMAEAFF.

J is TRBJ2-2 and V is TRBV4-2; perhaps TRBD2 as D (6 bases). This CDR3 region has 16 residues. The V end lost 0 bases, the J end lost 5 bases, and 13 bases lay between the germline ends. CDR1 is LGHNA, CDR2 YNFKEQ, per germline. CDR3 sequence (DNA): TGTGCCAGCAGCCAAGAAGGGGACTGGCGGACCGGGGAGCTGTTTTTT. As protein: CASSQEGDWRTGELFF.

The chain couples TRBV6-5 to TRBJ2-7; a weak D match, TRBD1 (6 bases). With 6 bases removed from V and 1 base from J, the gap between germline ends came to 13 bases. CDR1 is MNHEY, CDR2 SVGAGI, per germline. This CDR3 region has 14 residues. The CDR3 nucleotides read TGTGCCAGCAGCCAAACAGGGCCATCCTACGAGCAGTACTTC. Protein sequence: CASSQTGPSYEQYF.

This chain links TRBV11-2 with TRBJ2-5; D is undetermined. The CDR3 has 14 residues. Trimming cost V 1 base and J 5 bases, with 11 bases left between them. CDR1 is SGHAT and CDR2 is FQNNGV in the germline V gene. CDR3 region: CASSLGTAVETQYF. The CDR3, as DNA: TGTGCCAGCAGCTTAGGCACAGCAGTGGAGACCCAGTACTTC.

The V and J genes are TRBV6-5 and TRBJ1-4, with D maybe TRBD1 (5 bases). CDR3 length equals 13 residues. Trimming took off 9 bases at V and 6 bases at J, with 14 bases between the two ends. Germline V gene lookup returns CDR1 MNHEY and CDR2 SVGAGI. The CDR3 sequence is CASPSDIDEKLFF. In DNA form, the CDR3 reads TGTGCCAGTCCTTCGGACATCGATGAAAAACTGTTTTTT.